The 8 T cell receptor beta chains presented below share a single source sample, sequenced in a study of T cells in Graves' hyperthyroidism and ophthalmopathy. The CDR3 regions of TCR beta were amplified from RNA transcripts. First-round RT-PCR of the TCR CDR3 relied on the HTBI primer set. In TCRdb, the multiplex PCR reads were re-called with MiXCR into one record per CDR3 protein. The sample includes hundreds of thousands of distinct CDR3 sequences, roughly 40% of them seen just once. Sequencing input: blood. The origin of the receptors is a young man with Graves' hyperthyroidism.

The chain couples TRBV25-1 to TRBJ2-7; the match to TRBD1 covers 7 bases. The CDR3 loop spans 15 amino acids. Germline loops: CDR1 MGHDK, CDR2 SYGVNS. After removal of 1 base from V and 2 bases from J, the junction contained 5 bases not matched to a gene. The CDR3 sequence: CASSESSTGTYEQYF. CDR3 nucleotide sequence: TGTGCCAGCAGTGAATCATCGACAGGGACCTACGAGCAGTACTTC.

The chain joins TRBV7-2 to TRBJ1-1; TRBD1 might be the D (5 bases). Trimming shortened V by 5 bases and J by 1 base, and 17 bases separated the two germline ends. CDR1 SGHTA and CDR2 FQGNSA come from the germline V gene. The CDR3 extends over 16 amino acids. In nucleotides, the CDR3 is TGTGCCAGCAGCCAAGAAATGAGCAGGGCGAACACTGAAGCTTTCTTT. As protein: CASSQEMSRANTEAFF.

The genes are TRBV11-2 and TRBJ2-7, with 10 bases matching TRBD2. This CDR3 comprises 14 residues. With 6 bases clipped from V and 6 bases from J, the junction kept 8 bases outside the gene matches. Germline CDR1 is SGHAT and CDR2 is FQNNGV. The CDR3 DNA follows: TGTGCCAGCAGTGTCTCTAGCGGGAGTGTCGAGCAGTACTTC. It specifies CASSVSSGSVEQYF.

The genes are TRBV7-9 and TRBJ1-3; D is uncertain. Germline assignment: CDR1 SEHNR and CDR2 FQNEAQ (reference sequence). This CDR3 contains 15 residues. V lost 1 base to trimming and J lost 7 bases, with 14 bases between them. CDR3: CASSLGDTGWNTIYF. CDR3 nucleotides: TGTGCCAGCAGCTTAGGAGACACCGGGTGGAACACCATATATTTT.

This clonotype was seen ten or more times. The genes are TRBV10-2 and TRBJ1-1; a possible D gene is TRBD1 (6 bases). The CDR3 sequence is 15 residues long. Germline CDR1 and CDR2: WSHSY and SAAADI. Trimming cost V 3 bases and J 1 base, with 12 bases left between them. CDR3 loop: CASSDRGLPNTEAFF. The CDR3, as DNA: TGCGCCAGCAGTGATCGGGGGCTACCGAACACTGAAGCTTTCTTT.

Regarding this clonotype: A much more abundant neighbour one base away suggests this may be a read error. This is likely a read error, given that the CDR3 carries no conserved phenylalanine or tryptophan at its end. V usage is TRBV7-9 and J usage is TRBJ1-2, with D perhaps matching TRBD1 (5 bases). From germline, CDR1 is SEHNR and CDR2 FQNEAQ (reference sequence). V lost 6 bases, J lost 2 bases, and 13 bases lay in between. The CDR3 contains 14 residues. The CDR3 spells CASSEGGANYGYTL. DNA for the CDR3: TGTGCCAGCAGTGAAGGCGGGGCAAACTATGGCTACACCCTC.

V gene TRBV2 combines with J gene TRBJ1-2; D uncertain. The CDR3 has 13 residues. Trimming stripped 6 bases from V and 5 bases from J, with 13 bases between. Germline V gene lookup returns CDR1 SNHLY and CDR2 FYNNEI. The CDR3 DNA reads TGTGCCAGCAGCCAGGCAAGCACTTATGGCTACACCTTC. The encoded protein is CASSQASTYGYTF.

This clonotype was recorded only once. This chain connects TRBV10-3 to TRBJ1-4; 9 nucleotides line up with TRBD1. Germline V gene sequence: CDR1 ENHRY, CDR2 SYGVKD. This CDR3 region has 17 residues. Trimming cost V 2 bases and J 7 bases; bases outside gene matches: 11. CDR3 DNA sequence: TGTGCCATCAGTGAGCTCCGGGACAGGGAGCTGAGTGAAAAACTGTTTTTT. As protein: CAISELRDRELSEKLFF.